This T cell receptor beta chain came from a study of shared clonotypes between healthy human individuals. The assay was immunoSEQ multiplex PCR, and TCRdb's table has in-frame clones only and misses some. The repertoire holds about half a million clones, with around 80% as singletons. This clone appeared a few times. V was pared by 4 bases and J by 7 bases, with 17 bases between. Germline CDR1 is SGHDN and CDR2 is FVKESK. The CDR3 contains 15 residues. This chain connects TRBV14 to TRBJ2-1; D tentatively fits TRBD1 or TRBD2 (5 bases each). Material for sequencing was PBMCs. The origin of this receptor is a woman aged 40 to 55 in good health. Some clones in this sample may be carry-over from other donors' samples. The CDR3 sequence: CASSPFWGLSNEQFF. The CDR3 nucleotides read TGTGCCAGCAGCCCGTTTTGGGGGTTGTCAAATGAGCAGTTCTTC.